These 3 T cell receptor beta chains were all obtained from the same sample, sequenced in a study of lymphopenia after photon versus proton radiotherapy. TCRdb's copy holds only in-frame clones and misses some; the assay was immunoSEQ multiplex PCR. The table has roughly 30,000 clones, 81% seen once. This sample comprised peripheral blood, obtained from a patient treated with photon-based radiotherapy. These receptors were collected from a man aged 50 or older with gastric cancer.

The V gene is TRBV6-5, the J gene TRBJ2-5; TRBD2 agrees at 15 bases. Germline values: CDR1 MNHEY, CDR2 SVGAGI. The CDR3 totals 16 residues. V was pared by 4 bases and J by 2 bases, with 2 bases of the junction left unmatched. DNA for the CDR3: TGTGCCAGCAGTTCCGGACTAGCGGGGGGGCAAGAGACCCAGTACTTC. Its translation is CASSSGLAGGQETQYF.

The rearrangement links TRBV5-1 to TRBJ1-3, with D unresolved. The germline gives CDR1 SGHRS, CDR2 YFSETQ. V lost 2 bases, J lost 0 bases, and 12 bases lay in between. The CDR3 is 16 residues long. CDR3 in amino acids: CASSFTISDSGNTIYF. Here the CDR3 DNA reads TGCGCCAGCAGCTTTACAATTTCGGACTCTGGAAACACCATATATTTT.

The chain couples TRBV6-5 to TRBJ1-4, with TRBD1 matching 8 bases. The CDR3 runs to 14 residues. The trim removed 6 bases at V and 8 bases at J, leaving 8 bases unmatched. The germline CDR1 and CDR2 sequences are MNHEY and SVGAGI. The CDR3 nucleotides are TGTGCCAGCAGCCCCGGGACAGGAGGGGAAAAACTGTTTTTT. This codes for CASSPGTGGEKLFF.